These 10 T cell receptor beta chains originate from one sample sequenced in a study of blood T cells in healthy people across ages. Together with a sample-barcoded 5' primer, a J-beta primer mix was included in a second PCR lasting about 7 to 11 cycles. TCRdb redid the calling of the 5' RACE reads with MiXCR, one entry per CDR3 protein. The sample has under 2,000,000 distinct CDR3 sequences, about 50% seen once. The sample taken for sequencing was blood. These receptors were obtained from a woman aged 40 to 50 in good health.

The chain joins TRBV7-8 to TRBJ1-2; D perhaps matches TRBD1 (6 bases). Germline V gene sequence: CDR1 SGHVS, CDR2 FQNEAQ. Trimming stripped 5 bases from V and 4 bases from J, with 17 bases between. This CDR3 contains 15 residues. The CDR3 protein is CASSLGLKQGYGYTF. In DNA, the CDR3 is TGTGCCAGCAGCCTAGGACTCAAACAGGGCTATGGCTACACCTTC.

This chain uses TRBV7-2 with TRBJ1-5; D unresolved. CDR3 size: 15 residues. Between the trimmed V and J ends, which lost 5 bases and 0 bases, there was a span of 11 bases. The germline V gene encodes CDR1 SGHTA and CDR2 FQGNSA. The CDR3 nucleotides read TGTGCCAGCAGCCGACGGACGGTTAGCAATCAGCCCCAGCATTTT. As protein: CASSRRTVSNQPQHF.

This chain uses TRBV9 with TRBJ2-1; TRBD2 matches 7 bases. V was pared by 0 bases and J by 8 bases, with 8 bases of the junction left unmatched. The CDR3 covers 15 residues. Germline V gene lookup returns CDR1 SGDLS and CDR2 YYNGEE. CDR3 in DNA: TGTGCCAGCAGCGTAGGGGCTAGCGGAACATATGAGCAGTTCTTC. This encodes CASSVGASGTYEQFF.

The rearrangement uses TRBV5-4 and TRBJ2-1, with 7 bases that match TRBD1. Germline CDR1 and CDR2: SGHNT and YYREEE (reference sequence). J gave up 2 bases and V 2 bases, and 7 bases lay outside the gene matches. The CDR3 covers 16 residues. The CDR3, as DNA: TGTGCCAGCAGCTTTGAAGGGGGCCCGACCTACAATGAGCAGTTCTTC. Translating it yields CASSFEGGPTYNEQFF.

Details on this clonotype: The junction departs from the called germline gene at one end, perhaps through a read error. The chain employs TRBV7-9 and TRBJ2-3, with a possible D match to TRBD1 (5 bases). Germline lookup yields CDR1 SEHNR and CDR2 FQNEAQ (reference sequence). The CDR3 runs 16 residues. CDR3 nucleotide sequence: TGTGCCAGCAGCCCCGTCATAAGGGCCGGCACAGGTACGCAGTATTTT. Translation: CASSPVIRAGTGTQYF.

The CDR3 is CASSPGTSSWGEQFF. DNA of the CDR3: TGCGCCAGCAGCCCTGGGACTAGTTCATGGGGTGAGCAGTTCTTC. V is TRBV4-3 and J is TRBJ2-1; 8 nucleotides align to TRBD2. Germline CDR1 and CDR2: LGHNA and YSLEER. There are 15 residues in the CDR3. The trim removed 4 bases at V and 9 bases at J, leaving 11 bases unmatched.

This clonotype has just a few counts. The rearrangement uses TRBV7-2 and TRBJ2-4; a possible D gene is TRBD1 (7 bases). V was trimmed by 5 bases and J by 2 bases, leaving 16 bases between them. The V gene's germline CDR1 is SGHTA and CDR2 FQGNSA. The CDR3 sequence is 16 residues long. CDR3 sequence reads: CASSPHRGGSKNIQYF. CDR3 sequence (DNA): TGTGCCAGCAGCCCACACAGGGGAGGATCCAAAAACATTCAGTACTTC.

There are a few counts of this clonotype. The J gene is TRBJ2-5, the V gene TRBV10-3, with 9 bases fitting TRBD2. CDR3 size: 14 residues. Germline V gives CDR1 ENHRY, CDR2 SYGVKD. V trimming: 6 bases; J trimming: 7 bases; junction bases outside the gene matches: 9. CDR3: CAIRAGLASATQYF. DNA for the CDR3: TGTGCCATCAGAGCGGGACTAGCCTCGGCGACCCAGTACTTC.

This chain uses TRBV12-3 or TRBV12-4 with TRBJ2-7, with TRBD1 identical over 7 bases. V gave up 1 base and J gave up 3 bases; unmatched junction bases: 12. This CDR3 has 17 amino acids. The CDR3 is CASSLGPLGTAIYEQYF. The DNA for the CDR3 is TGTGCCAGCAGTTTAGGGCCGTTGGGGACAGCGATCTACGAGCAGTACTTC.

V gene TRBV27 combines with J gene TRBJ2-1; 8 bases are a match to TRBD1. CDR1 is MNHEY and CDR2 is SMNVEV in the germline V gene (reference sequence). CDR3 length: 16 residues. J lost 4 bases, V lost 3 bases, and 8 bases had no gene match. The CDR3 bases are TGTGCCAGCAGTTTTGATCGGACAGGGTCGTACAATGAGCAGTTCTTC. As protein: CASSFDRTGSYNEQFF.